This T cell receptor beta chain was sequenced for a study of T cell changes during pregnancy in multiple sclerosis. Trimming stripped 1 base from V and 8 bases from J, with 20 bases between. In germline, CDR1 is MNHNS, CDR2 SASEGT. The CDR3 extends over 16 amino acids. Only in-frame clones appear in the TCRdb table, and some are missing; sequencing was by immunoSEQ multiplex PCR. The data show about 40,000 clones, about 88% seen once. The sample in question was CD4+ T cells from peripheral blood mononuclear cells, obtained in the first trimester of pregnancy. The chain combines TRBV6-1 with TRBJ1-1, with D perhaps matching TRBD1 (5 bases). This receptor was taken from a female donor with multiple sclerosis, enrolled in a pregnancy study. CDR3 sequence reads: CASSEDRSWREVEAFF. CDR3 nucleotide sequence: TGTGCCAGCAGTGAAGACAGGTCCTGGAGGGAAGTGGAAGCTTTCTTT.